This T cell receptor beta chain was captured by sequencing in a study of blood T cell repertoires in COVID-19. The wider study: Spain, Italy and the United States supplied samples that represented acute and convalescent COVID-19. Sources were T cells, B-cell-depleted T cells, or PBMCs; the material itself was cDNA or gDNA.

The V and J ends lost 6 bases and 2 bases respectively, with 10 bases between them. The germline V gene has CDR1 MNHEY and CDR2 SVGAGI. This CDR3 is built from 13 residues. Original processing notes: Quantification of nucleated cells was approximated via reference gene primer amplification. Assay used: immunoSEQ multiplex PCR; TCRdb lists only in-frame clones, some missing. The V and J calls and clone size were taken over from that table, and D and trimming were inferred from the DNA. The data show roughly 68,000 clones, 70% to 90% seen once. Patients in Seattle were enrolled during active infection, then followed longitudinally.

This chain uses TRBV6-5 with TRBJ1-2, with D possibly matching TRBD1 (5 bases). The sample taken for sequencing was peripheral blood. The TCR sequence derives from a woman between 45 and 65 years old with COVID-19, enrolled during active disease. For the CDR3, the DNA is TGTGCCAGCAGCGGGGGTGGGAACTATGGCTACACCTTC. This codes for CASSGGGNYGYTF.